Below, one T cell receptor beta chain is given with its context. V trimming: 7 bases; J trimming: 6 bases; junction bases outside the gene matches: 6. Looked up from germline, CDR1 is MNHEY and CDR2 is SMNVEV (reference sequence). The CDR3 loop spans 14 amino acids. This entry comes from a study of patients and donors after allogeneic stem cell transplantation. TCRdb called the RT-PCR reads again in MiXCR, with one record for every CDR3 protein. The repertoire includes some 880,000 distinct CDR3 sequences, approximately 18% of them detected once, and 5% to 6.5% sits in the top ten. The sample comprised blood, either unsorted or a sorted T cell fraction (not recorded which). The receptor was isolated from a human donor who was either an allogeneic HSCT recipient or a stem cell or donor lymphocyte infusion donor (not recorded which). It is not recorded whose cells these are; they may come from a transplant donor. J is TRBJ1-6 and V is TRBV27; 7 positions match TRBD1. The CDR3 loop reads CASTPGQFNSPLHF. The CDR3 DNA is TGTGCCAGCACCCCGGGACAGTTTAATTCACCCCTCCACTTT.